This T cell receptor beta chain was sequenced in a study of CD8 T cells in ankylosing spondylitis. Findings of the study overall: Ankylosing spondylitis blood appeared to carry a characteristic TCR beta motif of roughly 8 highly homologous variants. Relatively rare in peripheral blood, disease-linked clones were also CD8+. In ankylosing spondylitis patients, matched synovial fluid reportedly showed significant enrichment of disease-linked clones.

Ten or more counts support this clonotype. Its antigen remains unknown. Libraries for TCR beta were made by quantitative 5'-RACE with molecular barcodes. TCRdb reanalysed the 5' RACE reads using MiXCR and keeps one entry per CDR3 protein. Of some 140,000 distinct CDR3 sequences in the sample, over 10% were seen once. Germline V gene data show CDR1 as DFQATT and CDR2 as SNEGSKA (reference sequence). The CDR3 covers 16 residues. Trimming took off 3 bases at V and 4 bases at J, with 20 bases between the two ends. J is TRBJ2-3 and V is TRBV20-1; D assignment may be TRBD1 or TRBD2 (6 bases each). The sequencing input was blood, either unsorted or a sorted T cell fraction (not recorded which). The sequence came from a female donor with ankylosing spondylitis or in good health (not recorded which). This chain's CDR3 is CSARRAGSKGADTQYF. CDR3 bases: TGCAGTGCTAGGCGAGCCGGGAGCAAGGGGGCAGATACGCAGTATTTT.